Listed below are T cell receptor beta chains from one sample, sequenced in a study of T cell responses to AZD1222 COVID-19 vaccine. The table came from immunoSEQ multiplex PCR; TCRdb's copy has only in-frame clones and leaves some out. The sample consists of 65,000 to 80,000 clones, about 90% of them appearing once. Sequenced here: peripheral blood, sampled on day 0 of MenACWY control vaccination. All receptors derive from an adult in good health. CDR3s include the opening cysteine and the closing phenylalanine or tryptophan. The order of the fields is CDR3 DNA, CDR3 protein, J gene, V gene, CDR3 length, clone size, D gene. D genes are given only for firm matches. The size entry is marked missing in some rows and otherwise reads once, few, many or a size class.

cdr3_nt: TGTGCCAGCAGAATTGGACAGGGGGCCATAGAAGCTTTCTTT
cdr3_aa: CASRIGQGAIEAFF
j_call: TRBJ1-1
v_call: TRBV9
cdr3_length: 14
clone_size: -
d_call: TRBD1

cdr3_nt: TGTGCCAGCAGCTTATTTCCTAGTACCGAAGAGACCCAGTACTTC
cdr3_aa: CASSLFPSTEETQYF
j_call: TRBJ2-5
v_call: TRBV7-7
cdr3_length: 15
clone_size: -
d_call: -

cdr3_nt: TGTGCCAGCAGCCAAGTCTCAGGGAACACTGAAGCTTTCTTT
cdr3_aa: CASSQVSGNTEAFF
j_call: TRBJ1-1
v_call: TRBV3-1/TRBV3-2
cdr3_length: 14
clone_size: -
d_call: -

cdr3_nt: TGTGCCTGGAAGACCCTTAGCACAGATACGCAGTATTTT
cdr3_aa: CAWKTLSTDTQYF
j_call: TRBJ2-3
v_call: TRBV30
cdr3_length: 13
clone_size: -
d_call: -

cdr3_nt: TGTGCCAGCAGCGAGATAGATGATTCACCCCTCCACTTT
cdr3_aa: CASSEIDDSPLHF
j_call: TRBJ1-6
v_call: TRBV28
cdr3_length: 13
clone_size: once
d_call: -

cdr3_nt: TGTGCCAGCAGTTATACGGGACAGGGGGCGGAGACCGGGGAGCTGTTTTTT
cdr3_aa: CASSYTGQGAETGELFF
j_call: TRBJ2-2
v_call: TRBV6-2/TRBV6-3
cdr3_length: 17
clone_size: -
d_call: TRBD1

cdr3_nt: TGTGCCAGCAGCTTAGCACCGACAGGGGCGGCCGGGGAGCTGTTTTTT
cdr3_aa: CASSLAPTGAAGELFF
j_call: TRBJ2-2
v_call: TRBV7-2
cdr3_length: 16
clone_size: -
d_call: TRBD1

cdr3_nt: TGTGCCAGCTTCGAGGGTTTTGGTTATGGCTACACCTTC
cdr3_aa: CASFEGFGYGYTF
j_call: TRBJ1-2
v_call: TRBV28
cdr3_length: 13
clone_size: -
d_call: -

cdr3_nt: TGTGCCAGTAGCGCTTCTAGCGATAGCTCCTACGAGCAGTACTTC
cdr3_aa: CASSASSDSSYEQYF
j_call: TRBJ2-7
v_call: TRBV19
cdr3_length: 15
clone_size: -
d_call: -

cdr3_nt: TGTGCCAGTAGTATCGGGGTTAGCAATCAGCCCCAGCATTTT
cdr3_aa: CASSIGVSNQPQHF
j_call: TRBJ1-5
v_call: TRBV19
cdr3_length: 14
clone_size: -
d_call: -

cdr3_nt: TGTGCCAGCAGCCCGCGAGGGGCTGGCTACACCTTC
cdr3_aa: CASSPRGAGYTF
j_call: TRBJ1-2
v_call: TRBV27
cdr3_length: 12
clone_size: -
d_call: -

cdr3_nt: TGTGCCAGCAGTTCCCCATCCCCAGGACTAGCTAACCACGAGCAGTACTTC
cdr3_aa: CASSSPSPGLANHEQYF
j_call: TRBJ2-7
v_call: TRBV11-3
cdr3_length: 17
clone_size: -
d_call: TRBD2

cdr3_nt: TGTGCCAGCAGTCCCCAGGGGGGCGCGGGGGAGCAGTACTTC
cdr3_aa: CASSPQGGAGEQYF
j_call: TRBJ2-7
v_call: TRBV2
cdr3_length: 14
clone_size: -
d_call: -

cdr3_nt: TGTGCCACCAGTGACCCGTTACAGGGTTACTCTGGGGCCAACGTCCTGACTTTC
cdr3_aa: CATSDPLQGYSGANVLTF
j_call: TRBJ2-6
v_call: TRBV24-1
cdr3_length: 18
clone_size: -
d_call: -

cdr3_nt: TGTGCCAGCACAGACAGGGGGATTGACGAGCAGTACTTC
cdr3_aa: CASTDRGIDEQYF
j_call: TRBJ2-7
v_call: TRBV28
cdr3_length: 13
clone_size: once
d_call: TRBD1

cdr3_nt: TGTGCCAGCTCACCACCTTCCGTGGGCGAGCAGTACTTC
cdr3_aa: CASSPPSVGEQYF
j_call: TRBJ2-7
v_call: TRBV18
cdr3_length: 13
clone_size: -
d_call: -

cdr3_nt: TGTGCCAGCAGCTTAAGGGGACACCAAGAGACCCAGTACTTC
cdr3_aa: CASSLRGHQETQYF
j_call: TRBJ2-5
v_call: TRBV7-7
cdr3_length: 14
clone_size: -
d_call: -

cdr3_nt: TGTGCCAGCAGTTATAGGGTGGGGCAGGATGGCTACACCTTC
cdr3_aa: CASSYRVGQDGYTF
j_call: TRBJ1-2
v_call: TRBV6-5
cdr3_length: 14
clone_size: -
d_call: -

cdr3_nt: TGTGCCAGTAGTCCCGGCCAGGCTACCACAGATACGCAGTATTTT
cdr3_aa: CASSPGQATTDTQYF
j_call: TRBJ2-3
v_call: TRBV19
cdr3_length: 15
clone_size: -
d_call: -

cdr3_nt: TGTGCCAGCAGTAGCTCTAATAGCGGGATATACAATGAGCAGTTCTTC
cdr3_aa: CASSSSNSGIYNEQFF
j_call: TRBJ2-1
v_call: TRBV6-2/TRBV6-3
cdr3_length: 16
clone_size: -
d_call: TRBD2

cdr3_nt: TGTGCCAGCAGCGTAGCGGGTGGGTCGACCGGGGAGCTGTTTTTT
cdr3_aa: CASSVAGGSTGELFF
j_call: TRBJ2-2
v_call: TRBV9
cdr3_length: 15
clone_size: -
d_call: -

cdr3_nt: TGTGCCAGCAGGGCGGGACAGGTGAGGAATCAGCCCCAGCATTTT
cdr3_aa: CASRAGQVRNQPQHF
j_call: TRBJ1-5
v_call: TRBV2
cdr3_length: 15
clone_size: -
d_call: TRBD1

cdr3_nt: TGTGCCAGCAGTGAGCCAGGGGCGGCTGGGGCCAACGTCCTGACTTTC
cdr3_aa: CASSEPGAAGANVLTF
j_call: TRBJ2-6
v_call: TRBV6-1
cdr3_length: 16
clone_size: -
d_call: -

cdr3_nt: TGCAGCGTTGAAGTACTAGCGGGGGGGCTTTCCTACAATGAGCAGTTCTTC
cdr3_aa: CSVEVLAGGLSYNEQFF
j_call: TRBJ2-1
v_call: TRBV29-1
cdr3_length: 17
clone_size: once
d_call: TRBD2